The 31 T cell receptor beta chains listed next were all sequenced from one sample in a study of blood T cell repertoires in COVID-19. Some clones are missing from TCRdb's copy, which holds only in-frame ones; the method was immunoSEQ multiplex PCR. The table records approximately 190,000 clones, around four fifths of them present only once. Sequenced input: peripheral blood. Source of these receptors: a young woman with acute or convalescent COVID-19.

This clone showed up just a few times. The chain joins TRBV19 to TRBJ1-5, with TRBD1 identical over 7 bases. Unmatched junction bases numbered 7, after V lost 2 bases and J lost 6 bases. Germline-derived CDR1 and CDR2 are LNHDA and SQIVND (reference sequence). The CDR3 has 15 residues. CDR3 nucleotides: TGTGCCAGTAGTATATACGGAGGGGGCGGTCAGCCCCAGCATTTT. Encoded protein: CASSIYGGGGQPQHF.

The J gene is TRBJ2-5, the V gene TRBV19; 16 bases line up with TRBD2. The CDR3 totals 22 residues. Germline V lookup: CDR1 LNHDA, CDR2 SQIVND (reference sequence). V gave up 4 bases and J gave up 2 bases; unmatched junction bases: 19. The CDR3 DNA is TGTGCCAGTAGTACCCGAAAAGGCCCGGGACTAGCGGGAGGGCCCCTACAAGAGACCCAGTACTTC. It codes for CASSTRKGPGLAGGPLQETQYF.

The chain joins TRBV29-1 to TRBJ1-4; D not resolved. Per germline, CDR1 SQVTM and CDR2 ANQGSEA. V lost 5 bases to trimming and J lost 0 bases, with 10 bases between them. This CDR3 is 14 amino acids long. CDR3 coding DNA: TGCAGCGTTAGAGGGTCTGCAACTAATGAAAAACTGTTTTTT. It codes for CSVRGSATNEKLFF.

The chain employs TRBV19 and TRBJ1-1; D is ambiguous. The germline V gene has CDR1 LNHDA and CDR2 SQIVND (reference sequence). V lost 5 bases to trimming and J lost 0 bases, with 10 bases between them. The CDR3 has 14 amino acids. The CDR3 loop is CASSQRALNTEAFF. The CDR3 nucleotides are TGTGCCAGTAGTCAGAGGGCCTTGAACACTGAAGCTTTCTTT.

This clone occurred once. The rearrangement uses TRBV29-1 and TRBJ2-2, with 7 nucleotides matching TRBD2. With V trimmed by 0 bases and J by 3 bases, 7 bases remained unmatched. This CDR3 has 16 amino acids. CDR1 and CDR2 from the germline V gene are SQVTM and ANQGSEA. DNA of the CDR3: TGCAGCGTTGAAGAGTTCGGCGGGAGACACACCGGGGAGCTGTTTTTT. Translated: CSVEEFGGRHTGELFF.

V usage is TRBV7-9 and J usage is TRBJ2-7; the D gene is possibly TRBD1 (5 bases). The CDR3 has 16 residues. Germline-derived CDR1 and CDR2 are SEHNR and FQNEAQ (reference sequence). The V gene lost 3 bases and the J gene lost 6 bases, with 21 bases spanning the gap. The CDR3 protein is CASSLPIQGGRGEQYF. DNA for the CDR3: TGTGCCAGCAGCTTGCCTATCCAGGGTGGGCGAGGCGAGCAGTACTTC.

This chain's CDR3 is CASSVQGSYGYTF. The CDR3 DNA is TGTGCCAGCAGTGTACAGGGGTCCTATGGCTACACCTTC. The V gene is TRBV28, the J gene TRBJ1-2, with 7 bases fitting TRBD1. V was pared by 5 bases and J by 4 bases, with 4 bases of the junction left unmatched. CDR3 length equals 13 residues. CDR1 MDHEN and CDR2 SYDVKM come from the germline V gene.

The V gene is TRBV18, the J gene TRBJ1-2; unclear D gene. V was trimmed by 3 bases and J by 7 bases, leaving 24 bases between them. The CDR3 spans 17 residues. Germline V gives CDR1 KGHSH, CDR2 LQKENI. The CDR3 DNA follows: TGTGCCAGCTCACCCCCTCCCCCCGTGCGCGGTACGTCTGGCTACACCTTC. Amino acid sequence: CASSPPPPVRGTSGYTF.

The chain employs TRBV11-2 and TRBJ1-1, with D maybe TRBD1 (5 bases). Looked up from germline, CDR1 is SGHAT and CDR2 is FQNNGV. The CDR3 length is 13 residues. V lost 8 bases, J lost 12 bases, and 22 bases lay in between. CDR3 loop: CASAGVRREWTFF. CDR3 DNA sequence: TGTGCCAGCGCCGGTGTTCGCAGGGAATGGACTTTCTTT.

The V call is TRBV28, the J call TRBJ1-2; unclear D gene. Between the trimmed V and J ends, which lost 8 bases and 3 bases, there was a span of 16 bases. The germline V gene has CDR1 MDHEN and CDR2 SYDVKM. The length of the CDR3 is 14 residues. Here the CDR3 DNA reads TGTGCCAGCCGTCGAAAGCCGCCTTACTATGGCTACACCTTC. Protein product: CASRRKPPYYGYTF.

The J gene is TRBJ2-3, the V gene TRBV6-1, with 9 bases matching TRBD2. Germline trimming cut 1 base from V and 2 bases from J; bases unmatched to any gene: 4. Germline V gene lookup returns CDR1 MNHNS and CDR2 SASEGT. The CDR3 has 16 amino acids. The CDR3 protein is CASSEGLAGATDTQYF. The CDR3 DNA sequence: TGTGCCAGCAGTGAAGGGTTAGCGGGAGCCACAGATACGCAGTATTTT.

The chain joins TRBV28 to TRBJ2-7; tentatively, D is TRBD1 (6 bases). Deletions cut 6 bases from V and 1 base from J, with 13 bases between. The CDR3 has 14 residues. CDR1 is MDHEN and CDR2 is SYDVKM in the germline V gene. The CDR3 nucleotides are TGTGCCAGCAGCACTTGGGGGCCTTCCTACGAGCAGTACTTC. This codes for CASSTWGPSYEQYF.

The V gene is TRBV12-3 or TRBV12-4, the J gene TRBJ2-3; 8 bases line up with TRBD1. J was trimmed by 4 bases and V by 5 bases; bases with no gene match: 2. The CDR3 sequence is 13 residues long. The CDR3 nucleotides are TGTGCCAGCAGTACGGACAGGGCAGATACGCAGTATTTT. It codes for CASSTDRADTQYF.

This clone was found once. The chain uses TRBV4-3 and TRBJ1-4; D is possibly TRBD1 (5 bases). Germline V gene lookup returns CDR1 LGHNA and CDR2 YSLEER. V lost 1 base, J lost 14 bases, and 17 bases lay in between. CDR3 length: 14 amino acids. DNA of the CDR3: TGCGCCAGCAGCCAAGGCCTCGGGGGACCCTGGCTGTTTTTT. Its translation is CASSQGLGGPWLFF.

This clone turned up a few times. The chain uses TRBV6-5 and TRBJ1-3, with D perhaps matching TRBD1 (5 bases). The CDR3 is made up of 11 amino acids. From germline, CDR1 is MNHEY and CDR2 SVGAGI. V was shortened by 6 bases and J by 5 bases, with 5 bases between the two germline ends. The CDR3 DNA reads TGTGCCAGCAGGGACAGAAACACCATATATTTT. Its protein is CASRDRNTIYF.

The rearrangement links TRBV7-2 to TRBJ1-5, with D tentatively TRBD1 (5 bases). The V end lost 1 base, the J end lost 0 bases, and 10 bases lay between the germline ends. The germline V gene has CDR1 SGHTA and CDR2 FQGNSA. The CDR3 sequence is 16 residues long. The CDR3 reads CASSLVGGASNQPQHF. Written as DNA, the CDR3 is TGTGCCAGCAGCTTAGTGGGGGGAGCTAGCAATCAGCCCCAGCATTTT.

The chain combines TRBV7-9 with TRBJ2-5, with D unclear. CDR1 SEHNR and CDR2 FQNEAQ come from the germline V gene (reference sequence). V was shortened by 2 bases and J by 3 bases, with 7 bases between the two germline ends. The length of the CDR3 is 13 residues. CDR3 loop: CASSLTTEETQYF. The CDR3 DNA follows: TGTGCCAGCAGCTTAACCACTGAAGAGACCCAGTACTTC.

This chain connects TRBV9 to TRBJ1-1; 7 bases agree with TRBD1. V shed 4 bases and J 10 bases; nucleotides not matched to a gene: 10. Per germline, CDR1 SGDLS and CDR2 YYNGEE. This CDR3 has 13 residues. Here the CDR3 DNA reads TGTGCCAGCAGCCCCCGACAGGGACTGGGAGCTTTCTTT. Translation gives CASSPRQGLGAFF.

This clone has only one observation. This sequence joins TRBV3-1 (or the pseudogene TRBV3-2) and TRBJ2-1, with D maybe TRBD1 (5 bases). The CDR3 totals 14 residues. V lost 4 bases and J 7 bases, leaving 14 bases between the germline ends. CDR1 is LGHDT, CDR2 YNNKEL, per germline (reference sequence). CDR3: CASSRDRVQNEQFF. The CDR3 DNA sequence: TGTGCCAGCAGCCGTGACAGAGTCCAGAATGAGCAGTTCTTC.

CDR3 protein: CASGTGGWDTQYF. CDR3 nucleotide sequence: TGTGCCAGCGGGACAGGGGGATGGGATACGCAGTATTTT. The rearrangement joins TRBV2 to TRBJ2-3; TRBD1 aligns across 11 bases. The ends lost 8 bases at V and 6 bases at J; junction bases unmatched: 4. CDR1 SNHLY and CDR2 FYNNEI come from the germline V gene. The length of the CDR3 is 13 residues.

The chain combines TRBV25-1 with TRBJ1-3, with D uncertain. Germline V gene lookup returns CDR1 MGHDK and CDR2 SYGVNS. The CDR3 has 14 amino acids. Between the trimmed V and J ends, which lost 0 bases and 0 bases, there was a span of 3 bases. For the CDR3, the DNA is TGTGCCAGCAGTGAATATTACTCTGGAAACACCATATATTTT. Translation: CASSEYYSGNTIYF.

The chain links TRBV4-1 to TRBJ2-1, with D possibly being TRBD2 (5 bases). Trimming stripped 0 bases from V and 8 bases from J, with 14 bases between. The germline V gene encodes CDR1 MGHRA and CDR2 YSYEKL. This CDR3 has 15 amino acids. The CDR3 spells CASSQDTNLGDEQFF. CDR3 DNA: TGCGCCAGCAGCCAAGATACGAACCTCGGGGATGAGCAGTTCTTC.

This sequence joins TRBV6-2 or TRBV6-3 and TRBJ2-1, with D unclear. The germline V and J ends were trimmed by 4 bases and 4 bases, with 11 bases remaining between them. This CDR3 has 14 amino acids. Germline V gene lookup returns CDR1 MNHEY and CDR2 SVGEGT. In DNA form, the CDR3 reads TGTGCCAGCAGTTTCAGGTGGCAATACAATGAGCAGTTCTTC. It is translated as CASSFRWQYNEQFF.

This clone was seen a few times. J is TRBJ2-1 and V is TRBV6-5; possibly TRBD1 for D (5 bases). In germline, CDR1 is MNHEY, CDR2 SVGAGI. The CDR3 covers 14 residues. V was pared by 5 bases and J by 10 bases, with 18 bases between. CDR3 bases: TGTGCCAGCAGTACGGGTTGGGGCACGCGGGAGCAGTTCTTC. Encoded protein: CASSTGWGTREQFF.

The chain uses TRBV5-1 and TRBJ1-2; D may be TRBD1 (5 bases). Germline V gene data show CDR1 as SGHRS and CDR2 as YFSETQ. The V gene lost 1 base and the J gene lost 12 bases, with 16 bases spanning the gap. This CDR3 contains 13 residues. The CDR3 sequence: CASSLSVQGGHTF. The DNA for the CDR3 is TGCGCCAGCAGCTTGTCTGTCCAGGGAGGGCACACCTTC.

The V gene is TRBV28, the J gene TRBJ2-3; 8 bases fit TRBD2. The V gene end was trimmed by 4 bases and the J gene end by 0 bases; junction bases not matched to a gene: 18. CDR1 is MDHEN, CDR2 SYDVKM, per germline. CDR3 length: 20 amino acids. CDR3: CASSSHPGGGRPLSTDTQYF. The CDR3 region has the DNA TGTGCCAGCAGTTCGCACCCGGGGGGGGGCCGACCACTCAGCACAGATACGCAGTATTTT.

The chain carries TRBV27 and TRBJ1-6; D is unclear. CDR3 length equals 13 residues. CDR1 is MNHEY and CDR2 is SMNVEV in the germline V gene (reference sequence). V was clipped by 5 bases and J by 10 bases, with 12 bases between them. Here the CDR3 DNA reads TGTGCCAGCAGTCCCATCTACCCATCACCCCTCCACTTT. Its translation is CASSPIYPSPLHF.

In this sample, this clone turned up once. The chain employs TRBV7-2 and TRBJ2-1; 7 bases align to TRBD1. CDR3 length equals 13 residues. Looked up from germline, CDR1 is SGHTA and CDR2 is FQGNSA. Trimming took 6 bases from V and 9 from J; bases not matched to a gene: 8. The CDR3 sequence: CASSQTGIGEQFF. DNA for the CDR3: TGTGCCAGCAGTCAGACAGGGATCGGTGAGCAGTTCTTC.

This rearrangement joins TRBV5-5 to TRBJ1-4; TRBD1 matches 9 bases. The CDR3 runs to 14 residues. The V gene's germline CDR1 is SGHKS and CDR2 YYEKEE (reference sequence). V lost 4 bases and J lost 8; bases outside the gene matches: 6. The CDR3: CASSLTGGGEKLFF. The CDR3 DNA follows: TGTGCCAGCAGCCTGACAGGGGGAGGCGAAAAACTGTTTTTT.

The CDR3 is CASSLEGGRATEQYF. The CDR3 DNA is TGTGCCAGCAGCTTAGAAGGCGGGAGGGCCACCGAGCAGTACTTC. V gene TRBV11-2 combines with J gene TRBJ2-7; 9 bases map to TRBD2. The CDR3 extends over 15 amino acids. V lost 0 bases to trimming and J lost 6 bases; unmatched junction nucleotides: 6. Per germline, CDR1 SGHAT and CDR2 FQNNGV. Full variable domain (remainder filled in from reference TRBV11-2 and TRBJ2-7): EAGVAQSPRYKIIEKRQSVAFWCNPISGHATLYWYQQILGQGPKLLIQFQNNGVVDDSQLPKDRFSAERLKGVDSTLKIQPAKLEDSAVYLCASSLEGGRATEQYFGPGTRLTVT.

The rearrangement links TRBV5-1 to TRBJ2-7; 8 bases are shared with TRBD1. Germline CDR1 reads SGHRS; CDR2 reads YFSETQ. The CDR3 consists of 17 residues. Unmatched junction bases numbered 12, after V lost 2 bases and J lost 2 bases. The CDR3 bases are TGCGCCAGCAGCTTCCCAACCGAAGACAGGGGAACCTACGAGCAGTACTTC. Translating it yields CASSFPTEDRGTYEQYF.